These T cell receptor beta chains were read from a single sample in a study of Ad26.COV2.S vaccination and SARS-CoV-2 variants. The repertoire was sequenced with immunoSEQ multiplex PCR; TCRdb's copy has only in-frame clones and lacks some. The data show over 400,000 clones, about 90% seen once. The material was peripheral blood, obtained in a trial of Ad26.COV2.S vaccine versus placebo. These receptors were taken from a person between 18 and 60 years old who received the Ad26.COV2.S COVID-19 vaccine or a placebo. Each CDR3 is given with its conserved first and last residue. The D gene is left open where the match is weak.

D,V,J,CDR3,DNA
TRBD1,TRBV6-1,TRBJ2-2,CASSEDAGGLTGELFF,TGTGCCAGCAGTGAAGATGCAGGGGGATTAACCGGGGAGCTGTTTTTT
-,TRBV10-2,TRBJ2-1,CASSPRAGDNEQFF,TGCGCCAGCAGTCCTCGAGCAGGGGACAATGAGCAGTTCTTC
-,TRBV6-1,TRBJ1-2,CASSEERSGITYGYTF,TGTGCCAGCAGTGAAGAGAGGTCGGGCATAACCTATGGCTACACCTTC
TRBD1,TRBV28,TRBJ1-3,CASSTLRDRGNTIYF,TGTGCCAGCAGTACCCTCCGGGACAGAGGAAACACCATATATTTT
TRBD1,TRBV3-1/TRBV3-2,TRBJ2-7,CASSQDRVQSFYEQYF,TGTGCCAGCAGCCAGGACAGGGTCCAAAGTTTCTACGAGCAGTACTTC
-,TRBV27,TRBJ2-1,CASISGNEQFF,TGTGCCAGCATTTCGGGCAATGAGCAGTTCTTC
-,TRBV4-1,TRBJ1-1,CASSPGGWTEAFF,TGCGCCAGCAGCCCGGGGGGCTGGACTGAAGCTTTCTTT
-,TRBV11-1,TRBJ2-7,CASSLAGGDSVYEQYF,TGTGCCAGCAGCTTAGCAGGGGGGGACAGCGTCTACGAGCAGTACTTC
TRBD2,TRBV6-2/TRBV6-3,TRBJ2-6,CASSYVVGGLGANVLTF,TGTGCCAGCAGTTACGTCGTGGGAGGGCTCGGGGCCAACGTCCTGACTTTC
TRBD2,TRBV18,TRBJ2-7,CASSQQRGSYEQYF,TGTGCCAGCTCACAACAGCGGGGGTCCTACGAGCAGTACTTC
-,TRBV3-1/TRBV3-2,TRBJ2-7,CASSGGAYEQYF,TGTGCCAGCAGTGGCGGGGCCTACGAGCAGTACTTC
-,TRBV5-1,TRBJ2-1,CASGGGSYNEQFF,TGCGCCAGCGGGGGCGGCTCCTACAATGAGCAGTTCTTC
-,TRBV28,TRBJ1-5,CASSLYNQPQHF,TGTGCCAGCAGTTTATATAATCAGCCCCAGCATTTT
-,TRBV7-6,TRBJ2-7,CASSLASSYEQYF,TGTGCCAGCAGCCTGGCGTCGTCCTACGAGCAGTACTTC
-,TRBV20-1,TRBJ1-2,CSASEEPGLNYGYTF,TGCAGTGCTAGTGAGGAGCCGGGCCTTAACTATGGCTACACCTTC
-,TRBV28,TRBJ2-4,CASSFSGGSNIQYF,TGTGCCAGCAGTTTTTCAGGGGGGAGTAACATTCAGTACTTC